The TCR beta chain described here comes from a study of technical replicates of blood from a few donors. The germline gives CDR1 LNHNV, CDR2 YYDKDF (reference sequence). The ends lost 5 bases at V and 2 bases at J; junction bases unmatched: 6. CDR3 length: 14 residues. Sequenced by immunoSEQ multiplex PCR; TCRdb stores in-frame clones only, minus some. There are tens of thousands of clones in the sample; just under 97% occur only once, and roughly 0.2% lies in the top ten. The chain links TRBV15 to TRBJ2-7, with 7 bases fitting TRBD1. The sequenced material came from T cells isolated from PBMCs. The sequence was collected from a human donor in good health. CDR3 in amino acids: CATSARDRPYEQYF. CDR3 bases: TGTGCCACCAGCGCCCGGGACAGACCCTACGAGCAGTACTTC.